Detailed here is one T cell receptor beta chain. Plates contained some 200,000 CFSE-labeled responder cells and some 200,000 irradiated, violet-dye-labeled stimulator cells. The responders that had proliferated, CFSE-low CD3+CD4+ and CD3+CD8+ cells, were sorted after the reaction. Produced via immunoSEQ multiplex PCR; TCRdb's table is partial and in-frame only. The sample has about 12,000 clones; just under 35% are singletons. Germline V gene sequence: CDR1 LNHDA, CDR2 SQIVND (reference sequence). The V gene lost 7 bases and the J gene lost 4 bases, with 22 bases spanning the gap. The CDR3 has 17 amino acids. These data come from a study of graft-versus-host responses after intestinal transplantation. For the study at large: Grafts were multivisceral, liver-intestinal, or isolated intestinal. General study results and limits: HvG clone declines early post-transplant were associated with peak circulating GvH levels. GvH clones were found in recipient marrow; some appeared first in ileum or blood.

The TCR was taken from a human patient who received an intestinal transplant. This sequence joins TRBV19 and TRBJ2-2; tentatively, D is TRBD2 (8 bases). The input for sequencing was alloreactive CD8+ T cells from a mixed lymphocyte reaction culture, taken before intestinal transplant. Sample subset: CFSE-low proliferating T cells sorted from roughly six-day pre-transplant mixed lymphocyte reaction (GvH or HvG direction). The CDR3 DNA sequence: TGTGCCAGTAACCCGGGAGGGGGCCCCGGACGCACCGGGGAGCTGTTTTTT. As protein: CASNPGGGPGRTGELFF.